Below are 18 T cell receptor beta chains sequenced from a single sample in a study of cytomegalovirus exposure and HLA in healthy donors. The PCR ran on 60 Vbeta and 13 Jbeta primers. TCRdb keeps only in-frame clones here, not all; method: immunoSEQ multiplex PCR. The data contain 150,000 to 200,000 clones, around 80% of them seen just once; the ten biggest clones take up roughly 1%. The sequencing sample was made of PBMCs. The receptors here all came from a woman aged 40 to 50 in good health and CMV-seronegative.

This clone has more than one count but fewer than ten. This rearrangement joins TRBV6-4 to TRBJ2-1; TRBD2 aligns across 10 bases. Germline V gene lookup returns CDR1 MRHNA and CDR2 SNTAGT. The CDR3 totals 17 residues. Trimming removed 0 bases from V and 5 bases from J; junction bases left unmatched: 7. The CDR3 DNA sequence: TGTGCCAGCAGTGACTCAGCTAGCGGGAGAGGCCACAATGAGCAGTTCTTC. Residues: CASSDSASGRGHNEQFF.

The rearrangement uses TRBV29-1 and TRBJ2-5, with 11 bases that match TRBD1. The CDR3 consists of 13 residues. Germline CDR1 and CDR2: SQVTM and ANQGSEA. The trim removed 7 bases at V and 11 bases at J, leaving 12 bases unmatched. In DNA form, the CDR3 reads TGCAGCGCTTCTCTGATGGGACAGGGGGAGCAGTACTTC. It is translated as CSASLMGQGEQYF.

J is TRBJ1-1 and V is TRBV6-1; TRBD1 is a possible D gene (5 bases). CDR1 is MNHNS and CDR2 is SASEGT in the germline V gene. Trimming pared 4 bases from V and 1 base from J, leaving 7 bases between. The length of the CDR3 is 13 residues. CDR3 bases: TGTGCCAGCAGTGTTCAGGGGAACACTGAAGCTTTCTTT. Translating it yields CASSVQGNTEAFF.

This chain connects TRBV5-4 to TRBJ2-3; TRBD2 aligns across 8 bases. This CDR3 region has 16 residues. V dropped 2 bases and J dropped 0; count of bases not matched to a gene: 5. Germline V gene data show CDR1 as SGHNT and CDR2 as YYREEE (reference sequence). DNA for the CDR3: TGTGCCAGCAGCTTCACCGGACTAGCTAGCACAGATACGCAGTATTTT. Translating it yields CASSFTGLASTDTQYF.

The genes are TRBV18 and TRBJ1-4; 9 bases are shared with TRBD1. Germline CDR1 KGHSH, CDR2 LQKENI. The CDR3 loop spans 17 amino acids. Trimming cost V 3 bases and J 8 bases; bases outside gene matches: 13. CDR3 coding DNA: TGTGCCAGCTCACCCGGACAGGGGAGAGTGAATGGCGAAAAACTGTTTTTT. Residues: CASSPGQGRVNGEKLFF. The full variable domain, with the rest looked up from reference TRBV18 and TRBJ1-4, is NAGVMQNPRHLVRRRGQEARLRCSPMKGHSHVYWYRQLPEEGLKFMVYLQKENIIDESGMPKERFSAEFPKEGPSILRIQQVVRGDSAAYFCASSPGQGRVNGEKLFFGSGTQLSVL.

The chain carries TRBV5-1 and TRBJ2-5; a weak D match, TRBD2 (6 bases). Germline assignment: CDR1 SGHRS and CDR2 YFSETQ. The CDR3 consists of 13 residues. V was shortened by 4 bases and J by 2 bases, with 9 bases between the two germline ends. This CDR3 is CASSPAGQETQYF. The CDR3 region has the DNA TGCGCCAGCAGCCCGGCGGGACAAGAGACCCAGTACTTC.

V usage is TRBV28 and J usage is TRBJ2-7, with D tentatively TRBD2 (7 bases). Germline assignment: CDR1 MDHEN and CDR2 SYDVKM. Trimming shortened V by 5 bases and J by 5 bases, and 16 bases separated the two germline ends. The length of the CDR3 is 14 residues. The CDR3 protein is CASSKAGAAHEQYF. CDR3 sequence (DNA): TGTGCCAGCAGTAAGGCGGGGGCAGCCCACGAGCAGTACTTC.

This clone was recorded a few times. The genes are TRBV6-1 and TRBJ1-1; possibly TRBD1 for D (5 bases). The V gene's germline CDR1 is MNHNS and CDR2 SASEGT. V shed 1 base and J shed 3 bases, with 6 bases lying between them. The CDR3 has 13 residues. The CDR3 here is CASSEVGDTEAFF. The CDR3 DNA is TGTGCCAGCAGTGAAGTAGGGGACACTGAAGCTTTCTTT.

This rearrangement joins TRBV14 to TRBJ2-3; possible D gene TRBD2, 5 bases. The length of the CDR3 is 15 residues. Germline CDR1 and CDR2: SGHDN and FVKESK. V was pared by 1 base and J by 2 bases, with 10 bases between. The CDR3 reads CASSQVTRPTDTQYF. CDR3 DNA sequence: TGTGCCAGCAGCCAAGTAACTAGACCCACAGATACGCAGTATTTT.

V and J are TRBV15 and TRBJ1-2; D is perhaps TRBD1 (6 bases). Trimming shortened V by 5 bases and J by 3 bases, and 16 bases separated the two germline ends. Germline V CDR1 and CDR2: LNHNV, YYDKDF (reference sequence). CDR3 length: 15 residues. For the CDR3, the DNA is TGTGCCACCAGCTCCGGGGGGGGGCTGGACTATGGCTACACCTTC. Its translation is CATSSGGGLDYGYTF. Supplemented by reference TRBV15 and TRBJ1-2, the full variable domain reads DAMVIQNPRYQVTQFGKPVTLSCSQTLNHNVMYWYQQKSSQAPKLLFHYYDKDFNNEADTPDNFQSRRPNTSFCFLDIRSPGLGDTAMYLCATSSGGGLDYGYTFGSGTRLTVV.

CDR3 protein: CASSASVTDTQYF. In nucleotides, the CDR3 is TGTGCCAGCTCCGCTAGCGTAACAGATACGCAGTATTTT. The chain is built from TRBV27 and TRBJ2-3; TRBD2 is a possible D gene (6 bases). The CDR3 spans 13 residues. Trimming removed 8 bases from V and 3 bases from J, with 12 bases in between. CDR1 is MNHEY and CDR2 is SMNVEV in the germline V gene (reference sequence).

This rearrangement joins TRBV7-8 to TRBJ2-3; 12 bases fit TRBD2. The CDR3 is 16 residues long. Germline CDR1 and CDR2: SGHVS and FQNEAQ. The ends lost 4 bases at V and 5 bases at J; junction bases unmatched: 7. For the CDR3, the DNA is TGTGCCAGCAGCTCCAGGACTAGCGGGATGGTAGATACGCAGTATTTT. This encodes CASSSRTSGMVDTQYF.

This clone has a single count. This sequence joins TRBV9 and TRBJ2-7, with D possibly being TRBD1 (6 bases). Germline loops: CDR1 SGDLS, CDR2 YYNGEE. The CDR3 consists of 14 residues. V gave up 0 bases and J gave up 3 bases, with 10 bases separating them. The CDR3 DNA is TGTGCCAGCAGCGTAGGGGGACAAAACTACGAGCAGTACTTC. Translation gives CASSVGGQNYEQYF.

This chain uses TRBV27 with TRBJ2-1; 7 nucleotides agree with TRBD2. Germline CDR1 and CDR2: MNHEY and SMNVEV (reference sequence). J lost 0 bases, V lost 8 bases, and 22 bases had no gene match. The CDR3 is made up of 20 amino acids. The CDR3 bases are TGTGCCAGCCGTCGAGAGACCGGGACTACGGGGAATTACTCCTACAATGAGCAGTTCTTC. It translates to CASRRETGTTGNYSYNEQFF.

CDR3 in amino acids: CASSLEGVEQFF. The CDR3 nucleotides are TGTGCCAGCAGTCTCGAAGGAGTCGAGCAGTTCTTC. The genes are TRBV6-1 and TRBJ2-1, with D unclear. Trimming shortened V by 5 bases and J by 10 bases, and 12 bases separated the two germline ends. CDR1 and CDR2 from the germline V gene are MNHNS and SASEGT. The CDR3 runs 12 residues.

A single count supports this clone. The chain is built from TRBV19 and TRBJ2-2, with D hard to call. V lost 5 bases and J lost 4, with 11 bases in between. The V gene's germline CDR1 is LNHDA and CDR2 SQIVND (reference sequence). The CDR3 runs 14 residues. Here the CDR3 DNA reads TGTGCCAGTAGTTCAGGTGTGTTCACCGGGGAGCTGTTTTTT. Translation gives CASSSGVFTGELFF.

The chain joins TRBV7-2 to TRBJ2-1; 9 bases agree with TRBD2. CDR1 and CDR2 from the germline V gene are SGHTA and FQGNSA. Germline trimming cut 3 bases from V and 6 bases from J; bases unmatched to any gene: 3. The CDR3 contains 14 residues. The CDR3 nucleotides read TGTGCCAGCAGCTTTGGTAGCGGGGGCAATGAGCAGTTCTTC. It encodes CASSFGSGGNEQFF.

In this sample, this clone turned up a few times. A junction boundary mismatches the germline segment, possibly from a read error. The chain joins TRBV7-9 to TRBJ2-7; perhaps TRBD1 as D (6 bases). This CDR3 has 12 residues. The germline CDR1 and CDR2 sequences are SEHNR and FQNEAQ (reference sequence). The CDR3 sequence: CSSRTGPYEQYF. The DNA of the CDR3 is TGTTCCAGCAGAACAGGGCCTTACGAGCAGTACTTC.